These T cell receptor beta chains were read from a single sample in a study of OX40 agonist ivuxolimab in advanced cancers. Sequencing used immunoSEQ multiplex PCR; TCRdb keeps in-frame clones, though not all of them. The sample shows some 100,000 clones, roughly 94% of them seen only once. The sequencing used CD4+ or CD8+ T cells sorted from blood, collected in a trial of the OX40 agonist ivuxolimab. These receptors were taken from an adult with an advanced solid tumor such as melanoma, head and neck, liver or kidney cancer. Each CDR3 is given with its conserved first and last residue. A D gene is named only where the DNA matches it firmly. Size tells how often a clone was seen (once, few, many) or the class of an expanded clone, and some rows leave it out.

size,J,V,D,DNA,CDR3
NA,TRBJ1-1,TRBV20-1,NA,TGCAGTGCTAGAGACAGTACTGAAGCTTTCTTT,CSARDSTEAFF
NA,TRBJ1-1,TRBV19,NA,TGTGCCAGTAGTCCAGGACGTGGCACTGAAGCTTTCTTT,CASSPGRGTEAFF
once,TRBJ1-2,TRBV6-1,NA,TGTGCCAGCAGTGAAACAAACTCAATTGACGGGAGCTATGGCTACACCTTC,CASSETNSIDGSYGYTF
NA,TRBJ2-1,TRBV5-5,NA,TGTGCCAGCAGCTCCCCGGCTAGCAGGGGTGAGCAGTTCTTC,CASSSPASRGEQFF
NA,TRBJ2-3,TRBV13,NA,TGTGCCAGCAGCTTAACAGATTCTAGCACAGATACGCAGTATTTT,CASSLTDSSTDTQYF
once,TRBJ1-4,TRBV9,NA,TGTGCCAGCAGCGGGGGTGCAACTAATGAAAAACTGTTTTTT,CASSGGATNEKLFF
NA,TRBJ2-3,TRBV27,NA,TGTGCCAGCAGTCTGGGGGGGGGCAGCACAGATACGCAGTATTTT,CASSLGGGSTDTQYF
NA,TRBJ1-2,TRBV2,NA,TGTGCCAGCAGCCGTACCCAACGGGGAGTCGGCTACACCTTC,CASSRTQRGVGYTF
NA,TRBJ1-2,TRBV25-1,NA,TGTGCCAGCAGTGTCGGAGGGTCCTATGGCTACACCTTC,CASSVGGSYGYTF
NA,TRBJ1-1,TRBV5-4,NA,TGTGCCAGCAGCTTAACGGGCGTGAACACTGAAGCTTTCTTT,CASSLTGVNTEAFF
NA,TRBJ2-1,TRBV5-6,NA,TGTGCCAGCAGCTCTAGCATCAATGAGCAGTTCTTC,CASSSSINEQFF
NA,TRBJ1-4,TRBV27,NA,TGTGCCAGCAGTTTATTACGACAGAAGAATGAAAAACTGTTTTTT,CASSLLRQKNEKLFF
NA,TRBJ2-1,TRBV27,NA,TGTGCCAGCAGTTTTAGGGGGGCCCCACTCAATGAGCAGTTCTTC,CASSFRGAPLNEQFF
NA,TRBJ2-3,TRBV6-1,NA,TGTGCCAGCAGTGAATCTGTCGGACAAGGGAGAGGTACGCAGTATTTT,CASSESVGQGRGTQYF